This T cell receptor beta chain was obtained from a study of cytomegalovirus exposure and HLA in healthy donors (TCRdb year 2017). Background for the entire study: In an earlier analysis of about 560 of the donors, approximately 260 Gb of sequence data and some 120 million unique TCR beta sequences from roughly 180 million T cells were reported. About 300 gigabases of sequencing data and around 90 million unique TCR sequences made up an early release that covered approximately 620 HLA-typed donors. The genetic ancestry cluster associated with self-reported Caucasian donors included about 84% of the 300 to 400 genotyped donors. The study aimed to test whether signatures of past pathogen exposure could be identified by cataloging public T cell receptors. Using immunosequencing, the study profiled T cell repertoires from roughly 650 subjects and related those repertoires to cytomegalovirus serostatus. A separate validation cohort of roughly 130 different subjects was used in addition to the 666-subject first cohort. To predict cytomegalovirus infection status, the study brought together high-throughput TCR immunosequencing, statistical association of individual TCRs with disease status, and machine learning. To study patterns of TCR occurrence, a later analysis re-analyzed previously published TCR beta repertoires from 550 to 800 donors and added high-resolution HLA genotyping. The later analysis used no new phenotypic data to find candidate immune exposures, relying instead on TCR beta sequences and their occurrence across donors. In an earlier analysis of 500 to 650 of the donors, high-throughput TCR beta sequencing was used to judge whether each TCR beta V gene segment behaved as functional or pseudogenic. Donor age, sex, ethnicity and CMV serostatus were collected together with the repertoire data. A later genetic analysis took genome-wide SNP genotypes for about 55% of the roughly 670 donors and used that subset as a discovery cohort. All discovery cohort repertoires had been generated on a single sequencing platform. HLA typing included class I and class II loci at four-digit resolution. The number of donors typed differed by locus, with about 629-630 for A, B, C, DRB1 and DQB1, 522 for DQA1, some 570 for DPA1, and approximately 470 for DPB1. Because of strong linkage in the cohort, four or five DR-DQ haplotypes were treated as single units for association and clustering. On average, over 200,000 unique TCR beta nucleotide sequences were sequenced per donor among 300 to 500 genotyped donors of the cohort, with about 19% of those sequences being non-productive. Points the paper makes about the study in general: Correlated functional status among segregating V segments might be attributable to linkage disequilibrium, but an unknown experimental factor could not be ruled out. A group of highly shared sequence variants was considered likely to be a technical artifact of the sequencing pipeline. Some IMGT-functional V segments, including TRBV6-2 and TRBV6-3, could not be distinguished by the 87-base-pair reads and were therefore excluded. Compared with the roughly 700-donor mean, donors in an Asian-associated ancestry cluster had fewer N-insertions in productive TCRs, according to a later genetic analysis. A later analysis found that TCR association rates varied across HLA loci, with DRB1 alleles showing the most associated TCRs and HLA-C alleles the fewest. For the cohort, immune exposure information was limited to CMV serostatus. In a later analysis, HLA-associated TCR beta chains showed more clonal expansion and lower generation probabilities than non-associated chains that were equally common. Most TCR sequences were observed very rarely across donors, whereas some public TCRs were present in many individuals. When HLA alleles, especially DR and DQ, strongly co-occurred, TCR associations were difficult to assign to individual alleles. In a later genetic analysis, a missense DCLRE1C variant was associated with V-gene and J-gene trimming of TCR beta chains, and the association was replicated in an independent cohort. In a later analysis, several top co-occurrence clusters were reported to appear linked to parvovirus B19, influenza, CMV and Epstein-Barr virus. Three of the identified cytomegalovirus-associated TCR beta chains were confirmed in vitro to be specific for cytomegalovirus antigens. Sequencing depth was assumed to be roughly uniform across donors in the presence/absence analyses, though that assumption may not hold. It was suggested by the authors that the approach could potentially be generalized to other disease states and immunological phenotypes. A total of fewer than 200 TCR beta chains were listed by the study as associated with cytomegalovirus. According to a later analysis, most CMV-associated TCR beta chains appeared to be HLA-restricted, and the HLA associations seemed to be driven largely by CMV exposure. Because HLA typing was unavailable for some donors at each locus, only the typed subset was used in association tests. Cytomegalovirus status was reported to be diagnosed by the classifier with high specificity and sensitivity in both the original and validation cohorts. The earlier analysis of some 540 of the donors excluded some 15 rarely observed V segments, including chromosome 9 orphons, because counts were too low. A further reported finding was that TCR beta sequences accurately predicted the HLA-A and HLA-B alleles for most subjects in the first cohort. In an earlier analysis of several hundred of the donors, most TCR beta V segments were observed in productive rearrangements about 90% or about 30% of the time, broadly matching IMGT annotations. In a later analysis, some 17,000 TCR beta sequences were associated with specific HLA alleles at a false discovery rate of 0.05. In this cohort, only TCR beta chains were sequenced, and detectable features were limited by the absence of alpha or paired-chain data.

The cohort consisted of more than 650 healthy bone marrow donors. At the time of sampling, all cohort members were nominally healthy, though unrecorded immune exposures were likely present. The donor tested CMV seropositive and was one of the 289 seropositive cohort members. A peripheral blood sample was collected from each donor, and TCR beta sequencing was performed on peripheral blood mononuclear cells. The Qiagen DNeasy Blood Extraction Kit was used to extract genomic DNA from the blood cell samples. About this clone: No antigen is known for it. Base quality data are lacking; no much larger clone is found one base away.

The library was obtained by the immunoSEQ multiplex PCR assay. The multiplex PCR relied on a mix of 60 forward primers for TCR Vbeta segments and 13 reverse primers for TCR Jbeta segments. The CDR3 region of rearranged TCR beta genes was amplified from genomic DNA with a multiplex PCR assay. On the Illumina HiSeq System, the amplified TCR beta libraries were sequenced as 87-base-pair reads. The source study handled its data this way. A later analysis tallied around 80 million unique TCR beta chains across the 666 repertoires, and approximately 11 million of those chains were shared by two or more donors. Raw reads were error-corrected and collapsed into unique sequences by a nearest-neighbor algorithm in which closely related sequences were merged to remove PCR and sequencing errors. To assign V, D and J gene segments, CDR3 sequences were aligned to IMGT reference sequences. For a sequence to be retained, a match of at least six nucleotides was required to both a V gene segment and a J gene segment. Rearrangements were classified as productive when the CDR3 lacked stop codons and remained in frame with V and J, and all other rearrangements were classified as non-productive. CDR3 was defined by IMGT convention, running from the second conserved V-encoded cysteine to the conserved J-encoded phenylalanine. Sequences without an unambiguous match to a single V gene segment were excluded from the earlier analysis of a few hundred of the donors. An earlier analysis of a few hundred of the donors called V segments functional above 56.7% productive rearrangements and segregating when the between-donor standard deviation exceeded 5%. A statistical classification framework was developed to diagnose cytomegalovirus status using the catalog of TCR beta chain sequences. In a later analysis, V and J genes were assigned by comparing TCR nucleotide sequences against IMGT/GENE-DB human TR gene sequences. A later analysis assigned CDR3 sequences and most-parsimonious VDJ recombination scenarios with the TCRdist pipeline. In a later analysis, each TCR beta chain was defined by its CDR3 amino acid sequence together with its V-gene family, and reads lacking a unique V-gene family were excluded. As a way to deal with suspected cross-contamination and a sequencing artifact, a later analysis dropped 592 nucleotide sequences that were highly shared and had low generation probability. For each public chain, a later analysis derived a clonal expansion index from normalized ranks of inferred template counts within each repertoire. In a later analysis, generation probabilities were computed with a VDJ recombination model fitted to out-of-frame rearrangements, and the resulting probabilities were checked against IGoR. In a later analysis, TCR-TCR, TCR-HLA and TCR-CMV co-occurrence was scored with hypergeometric tests, and a repertoire-size bias correction was applied to TCR pairs. In a later analysis, false discovery rates were estimated by permuting HLA or CMV assignments 20 times. In a later analysis, co-occurring TCRs were grouped using DBSCAN, with TCRdist sequence similarity added in when clustering inside HLA-allele-positive subsets. Co-occurrence clustering excluded repertoires with fewer than 30,000 or more than 120,000 public chains, plus five with anomalous nucleotide sharing. The clones in this table, taken by TCRdb from immuneACCESS, are in-frame only. Not every clone is retained; where verified, under half of the shortfall comes from an unresolved V gene, and the cause of the rest is unknown. The V and J calls and clone size were taken over from that table, and D and trimming were inferred from the DNA. Present in this sample are about 140,000 clones, around 80% of which were seen just once. About 1.5% of the sample goes to the ten largest clones.

V drops 3 bases and J drops 5 bases, leaving 11 bases in between. From the germline V gene, CDR1 is MNHEY and CDR2 is SVGAGI. The CDR3, cysteine through phenylalanine, is 14 amino acids long. Of the read, only the CDR3 DNA is kept; its 42 bases are in frame from base 1. The sample consisted of PBMCs. The chain uses TRBV6-5 and TRBJ1-5; TRBD1 is a possible D gene, resting on 6 matching bases. The TCR sequence derives from a man younger than 45 in good health and CMV-seropositive. The DNA sequence is as follows: TGTGCCAGCAGTTATGGGGCAGGGGATCAGCCCCAGCATTTT. It is translated as CASSYGAGDQPQHF.